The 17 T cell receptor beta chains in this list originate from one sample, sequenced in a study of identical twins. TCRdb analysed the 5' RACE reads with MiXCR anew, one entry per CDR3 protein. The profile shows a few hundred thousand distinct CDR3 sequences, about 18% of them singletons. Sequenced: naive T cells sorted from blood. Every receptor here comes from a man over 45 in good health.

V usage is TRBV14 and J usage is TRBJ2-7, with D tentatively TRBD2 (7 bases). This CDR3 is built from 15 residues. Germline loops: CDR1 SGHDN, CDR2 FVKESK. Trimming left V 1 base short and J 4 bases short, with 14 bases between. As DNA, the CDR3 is TGTGCCAGCAGCCAAGGATGGGGGGGCCGGTACGAGCAGTACTTC. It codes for CASSQGWGGRYEQYF.

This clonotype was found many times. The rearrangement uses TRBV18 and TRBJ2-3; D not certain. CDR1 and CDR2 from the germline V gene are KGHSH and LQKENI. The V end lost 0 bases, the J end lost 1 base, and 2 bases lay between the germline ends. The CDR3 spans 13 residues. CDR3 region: CASSPPGTDTQYF. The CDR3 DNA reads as TGTGCCAGCTCACCACCTGGCACAGATACGCAGTATTTT. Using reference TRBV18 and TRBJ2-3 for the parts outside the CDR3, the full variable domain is NAGVMQNPRHLVRRRGQEARLRCSPMKGHSHVYWYRQLPEEGLKFMVYLQKENIIDESGMPKERFSAEFPKEGPSILRIQQVVRGDSAAYFCASSPPGTDTQYFGPGTRLTVL.

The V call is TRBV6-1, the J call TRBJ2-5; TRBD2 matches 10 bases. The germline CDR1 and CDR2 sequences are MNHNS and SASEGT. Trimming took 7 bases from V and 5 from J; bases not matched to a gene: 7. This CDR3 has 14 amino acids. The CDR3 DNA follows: TGTGCCAGCACCCGTAGCGGGAGGACCGAGACCCAGTACTTC. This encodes CASTRSGRTETQYF.

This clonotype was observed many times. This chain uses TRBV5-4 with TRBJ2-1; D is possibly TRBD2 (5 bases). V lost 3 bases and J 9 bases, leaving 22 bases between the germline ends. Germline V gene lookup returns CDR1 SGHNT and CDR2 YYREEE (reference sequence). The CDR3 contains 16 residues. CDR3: CASSSSKTRTTSEQFF. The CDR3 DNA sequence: TGTGCCAGCAGCTCCTCAAAAACTAGGACGACGAGTGAGCAGTTCTTC.

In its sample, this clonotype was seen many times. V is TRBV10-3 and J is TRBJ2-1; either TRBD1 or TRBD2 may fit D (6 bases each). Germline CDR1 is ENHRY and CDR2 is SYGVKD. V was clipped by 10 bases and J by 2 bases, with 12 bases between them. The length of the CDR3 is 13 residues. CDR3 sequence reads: CATGGAAYNEQFF. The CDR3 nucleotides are TGTGCCACCGGGGGCGCGGCCTACAATGAGCAGTTCTTC.

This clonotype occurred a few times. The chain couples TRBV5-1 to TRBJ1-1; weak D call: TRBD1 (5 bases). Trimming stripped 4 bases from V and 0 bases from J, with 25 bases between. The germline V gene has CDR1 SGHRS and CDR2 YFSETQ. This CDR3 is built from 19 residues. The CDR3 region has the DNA TGCGCCAGCAGCCTGGGGGGTTTTAGGGTTTGGGGAATGAACACTGAAGCTTTCTTT. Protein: CASSLGGFRVWGMNTEAFF. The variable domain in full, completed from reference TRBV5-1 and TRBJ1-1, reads KAGVTQTPRYLIKTRGQQVTLSCSPISGHRSVSWYQQTPGQGLQFLFEYFSETQRNKGNFPGRFSGRQFSNSRSEMNVSTLELGDSALYLCASSLGGFRVWGMNTEAFFGQGTRLTVV.

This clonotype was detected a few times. CDR3 protein: CSDGRGLMNTEAFF. In DNA, the CDR3 is TGCAGCGATGGCAGGGGACTCATGAACACTGAAGCTTTCTTT. J is TRBJ1-1 and V is TRBV29-1; a possible D gene is TRBD1 (6 bases). The CDR3 has 14 residues. The V and J ends lost 7 bases and 0 bases respectively, with 15 bases between them. Germline V gives CDR1 SQVTM, CDR2 ANQGSEA.

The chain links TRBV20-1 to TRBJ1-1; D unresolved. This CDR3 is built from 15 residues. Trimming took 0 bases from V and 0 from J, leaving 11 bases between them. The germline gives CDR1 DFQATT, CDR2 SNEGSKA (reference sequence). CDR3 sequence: CSARDLQTMNTEAFF. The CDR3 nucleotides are TGCAGTGCTAGAGATTTACAGACCATGAACACTGAAGCTTTCTTT.

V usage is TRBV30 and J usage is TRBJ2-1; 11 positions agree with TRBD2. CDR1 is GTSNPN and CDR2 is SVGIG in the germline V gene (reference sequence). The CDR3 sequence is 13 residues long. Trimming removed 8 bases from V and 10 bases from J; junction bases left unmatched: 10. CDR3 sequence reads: CARELAGGLEQFF. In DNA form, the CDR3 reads TGTGCCCGTGAGCTAGCGGGAGGTTTGGAGCAGTTCTTC. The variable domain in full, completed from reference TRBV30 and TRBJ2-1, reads SQTIHQWPATLVQPVGSPLSLECTVEGTSNPNLYWYRQAAGRGLQLLFYSVGIGQISSEVPQNLSASRPQDRQFILSSKKLLLSDSGFYLCARELAGGLEQFFGPGTRLTVL.

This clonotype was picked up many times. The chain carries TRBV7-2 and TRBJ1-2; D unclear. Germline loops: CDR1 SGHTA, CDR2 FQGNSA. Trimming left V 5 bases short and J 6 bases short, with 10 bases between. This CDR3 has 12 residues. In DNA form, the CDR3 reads TGTGCCAGCAGCCGTAGGGTCGATGGCTACACCTTC. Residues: CASSRRVDGYTF.

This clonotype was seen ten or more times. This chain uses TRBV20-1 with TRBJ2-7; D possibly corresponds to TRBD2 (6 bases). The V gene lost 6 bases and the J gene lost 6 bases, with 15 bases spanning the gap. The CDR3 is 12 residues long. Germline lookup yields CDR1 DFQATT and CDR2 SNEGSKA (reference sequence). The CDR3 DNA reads TGCAGTGCCGCCCTCCCGGGGGTCGAGCAGTACTTC. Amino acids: CSAALPGVEQYF.

The CDR3 nucleotides are TGTGCCAGCAGTTTTACCGACAGGAGTTCGGATGAGCAGTTCTTC. Its protein is CASSFTDRSSDEQFF. The chain has TRBV12-3 or TRBV12-4 and TRBJ2-1; TRBD1 might be the D (6 bases). The CDR3 consists of 15 residues. V dropped 3 bases and J dropped 8 bases, with 17 bases sitting between them.

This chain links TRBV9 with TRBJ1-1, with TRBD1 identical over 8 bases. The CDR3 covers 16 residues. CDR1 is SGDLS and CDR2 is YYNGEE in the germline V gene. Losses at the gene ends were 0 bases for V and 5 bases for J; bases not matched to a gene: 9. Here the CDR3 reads CASSVGRTRGRTEAFF. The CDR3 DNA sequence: TGTGCCAGCAGCGTAGGTCGGACCAGGGGGCGAACTGAAGCTTTCTTT.

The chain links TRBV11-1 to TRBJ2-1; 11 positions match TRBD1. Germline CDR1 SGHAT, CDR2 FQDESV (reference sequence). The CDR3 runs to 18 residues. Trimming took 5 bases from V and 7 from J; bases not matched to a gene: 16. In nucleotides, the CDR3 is TGTGCCAGCAGCCGAGGACAGGGGGCTTTAGCTATACGGAATGAGCAGTTCTTC. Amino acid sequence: CASSRGQGALAIRNEQFF.

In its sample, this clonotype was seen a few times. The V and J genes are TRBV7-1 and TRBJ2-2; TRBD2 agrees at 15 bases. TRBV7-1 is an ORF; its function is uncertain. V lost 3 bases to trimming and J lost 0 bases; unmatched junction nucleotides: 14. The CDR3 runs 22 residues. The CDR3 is CASSSLRTSGRAYPPNTGELFF. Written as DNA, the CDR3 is TGTGCCAGCAGCTCTCTTAGGACTAGCGGGAGGGCCTACCCCCCGAACACCGGGGAGCTGTTTTTT.

The CDR3 sequence: CASSRQGRDEQFF. CDR3 nucleotides: TGTGCCAGCAGCCGACAGGGGAGGGATGAGCAGTTCTTC. V gene TRBV25-1 combines with J gene TRBJ2-1; tentative D call: TRBD1 (8 bases). Germline assignment: CDR1 MGHDK and CDR2 SYGVNS. V was pared by 6 bases and J by 8 bases, with 14 bases between. There are 13 residues in the CDR3.

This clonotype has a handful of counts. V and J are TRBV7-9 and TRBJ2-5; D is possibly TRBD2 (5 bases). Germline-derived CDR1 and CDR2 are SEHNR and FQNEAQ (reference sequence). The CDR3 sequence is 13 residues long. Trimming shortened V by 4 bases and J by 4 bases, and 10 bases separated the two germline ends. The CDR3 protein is CASSSTAGETQYF. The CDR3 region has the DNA TGTGCCAGCAGCTCTACCGCGGGAGAGACCCAGTACTTC.